This T cell receptor (beta chain) emerged from a study of blood T cells in healthy people across ages. Overall study results and limits: As age increased, TCR beta diversity per million T cells fell in a roughly linear fashion.

The V end was cut by 2 bases, the J end by 13 bases, with 18 bases between. The CDR3 has 14 amino acids. CDR1 and CDR2 (germline): MDHEN, SYDVKM. A J-beta primer mix and a sample-barcoded 5' primer were used in a second PCR of about 6 to 12 cycles. MiXCR, run by TCRdb on the 5' RACE reads, gives a single entry per CDR3 protein. The data show 1,500,000 or so distinct CDR3 sequences, around 59% seen once. With respect to this clonotype: Its antigen remains unknown.

The receptor comes from a man between 18 and 29 years old in good health. Sequenced sample: blood. The chain is built from TRBV28 and TRBJ2-4; D is possibly TRBD2 (5 bases). CDR3 DNA sequence: TGTGCCAGCAGTTTACGAGAGCTACAGAGGGAGCAGTACTTC. Its translation is CASSLRELQREQYF.